Listed below are T cell receptor beta chains from one sample, sequenced in a study of shared clonotypes between healthy human individuals. Libraries were prepared by immunoSEQ multiplex PCR; TCRdb keeps only in-frame clonotypes and omits some of them. Here the sample spans hundreds of thousands of clones, around 77% being singletons. Input material: PBMCs. The receptors here all came from a woman aged 40 to 50 in good health. Some clones in this sample may be carry-over from other donors' samples. CDR3s include the opening cysteine and the closing phenylalanine or tryptophan. D genes are given only for firm matches. The size entry is marked missing in some rows and otherwise reads once, few, many or a size class.

J gene	D gene	clone size	V gene	CDR3 DNA	CDR3 protein
TRBJ2-5	TRBD2	NA	TRBV6-5	TGTGCCAGCAGATCACTAGCGGTACAAGAGACCCAGTACTTC	CASRSLAVQETQYF
TRBJ2-2	TRBD2	many	TRBV19	TGTGCCAGTAGGGGTAGCGGGACTATATACACCGGGGAGCTGTTTTTT	CASRGSGTIYTGELFF
TRBJ2-3	NA	NA	TRBV27	TGTGCCAGCAGCGGTAGGCCCCGTGGGACGCAGTATTTT	CASSGRPRGTQYF
TRBJ2-3	TRBD2	NA	TRBV4-2	TGTGCCAGCAGCCAAGGGCGGGAGGTATCGGGAGATACGCAGTATTTT	CASSQGREVSGDTQYF
TRBJ2-6	NA	NA	TRBV30	TGTGCCTGGTACAGATCCGGGTCGCCGGGGTCTGGGGCCAACGTCCTGACTTTC	CAWYRSGSPGSGANVLTF
TRBJ2-7	NA	NA	TRBV7-3	TGTGCCAGCAGCTTTTTTCAGGCCCAGCACACCTACGAGCAGTACTTC	CASSFFQAQHTYEQYF
TRBJ2-7	NA	NA	TRBV7-2	TGTGCCAGCAGCGTAGCCGGGACGACCTACGAGCAGTACTTC	CASSVAGTTYEQYF
TRBJ2-2	NA	NA	TRBV7-6	TGTGCCAGCAGCTTAGTTGTAGCCGCGGGCACCGGGGAGCTGTTTTTT	CASSLVVAAGTGELFF
TRBJ2-2	NA	once	TRBV7-9	TGTGCCAGCAGCTTATTTGGCGGGGATACCGGGGAGCTGTTTTTT	CASSLFGGDTGELFF
TRBJ2-1	TRBD2	NA	TRBV2	TGTGCCAGCAGTCCCCTAGCGGGAGAGATAAGCAATGAGCAGTTCTTC	CASSPLAGEISNEQFF
TRBJ2-7	NA	NA	TRBV5-1	TGCGCCAGCAGGGATACAGGATACGAGCAGTACTTC	CASRDTGYEQYF
TRBJ2-1	TRBD2	NA	TRBV7-9	TGTGCCAGCAGCTTAGCCCTAGCGGGCACCTACAATGAGCAGTTCTTC	CASSLALAGTYNEQFF
TRBJ1-2	TRBD1	NA	TRBV30	TGTGCCCAATGGACAGGCTATGGCTACACCTTC	CAQWTGYGYTF
TRBJ1-4	NA	many	TRBV7-9	TGTGCCAGCAGCTTTGGGGGTGAGGGAAAACTGTTTTTT	CASSFGGEGKLFF
TRBJ1-3	NA	NA	TRBV6-6	TGTGCCGCCGGGTCCACTGGAAACACCATATATTTT	CAAGSTGNTIYF
TRBJ2-2	TRBD1	large	TRBV2	TGTGCCAGCTCCGGGACAGGGGTCGGTCTCACCGGGGAGCTGTTTTTT	CASSGTGVGLTGELFF
TRBJ1-4	NA	NA	TRBV27	TGTGCCAGCAGTTTAGGGGGGTATCGTGAAAAACTGTTTTTT	CASSLGGYREKLFF
TRBJ1-3	NA	NA	TRBV6-1	TGTGCCACCATGGATCCCACCATATATTTT	CATMDPTIYF
TRBJ1-4	NA	NA	TRBV25-1	TGTGCCAGCAGTGACCCAGGAGAAAAACTGTTTTTT	CASSDPGEKLFF
TRBJ2-1	TRBD1	NA	TRBV7-8	TGTGCCAGCACCTACGGGGGGGACAGGGGCAGAGGAGAGCAGTTCTTC	CASTYGGDRGRGEQFF
TRBJ2-6	NA	NA	TRBV7-2	TGTGCCAGCAGCTTAGGAGGAGGGGCCAACGTCCTGACTTTC	CASSLGGGANVLTF
TRBJ2-7	NA	many	TRBV30	TGTGCCTGGAGTGTAGCGGTCCGGGTGCAGTACTTC	CAWSVAVRVQYF
TRBJ2-1	TRBD2	many	TRBV6-4	TGTGCCAGCAGTGTTGCGGGAGGGGACAATGAGCAGTTCTTC	CASSVAGGDNEQFF
TRBJ2-5	TRBD1	once	TRBV5-1	TGCGCCAGCAGCTGGGACAGCCAAGAGACCCAGTACTTC	CASSWDSQETQYF
TRBJ2-7	NA	NA	TRBV11-2	TGTGCCAGCAGCTTAGGCAGTAAGCTCCACTTC	CASSLGSKLHF
TRBJ1-3	NA	NA	TRBV2	TGTGCCGGCGCCCGGACAGACTCTGGAAACACCATATATTTT	CAGARTDSGNTIYF